The 3 T cell receptor beta chains below were found in one sample sequenced in a study of cytomegalovirus exposure and HLA in healthy donors (dated by TCRdb to 2016 to 2017). The library was prepared using the immunoSEQ multiplex PCR assay. For the multiplex PCR, a mixture combining 60 forward primers for TCR Vbeta segments and 13 reverse primers for TCR Jbeta segments was used. TCRdb holds this immuneACCESS table with in-frame rearrangements only. Some clones are missing; in checked studies, unresolved V genes explain under half, and the rest has no known cause. For this sample, the table gives over 65,000 clones. Clones ranked in the top ten supply around 4.4% of the sample. The specimen sequenced was PBMCs. The source is a man in his thirties or forties in good health and CMV-seronegative.

The chain couples TRBV11-2 to TRBJ2-2; no clear D. This CDR3 is built from 13 residues. The germline CDR1 and CDR2 sequences are SGHAT and FQNNGV. V dropped 0 bases and J dropped 7 bases, with 6 bases sitting between them. In nucleotides, the CDR3 is TGTGCCAGCAGCTTAGATCGGAGCGGGGAGCTGTTTTTT. This translates into CASSLDRSGELFF.

The V call is TRBV30, the J call TRBJ2-1; 8 nucleotides agree with TRBD1. The CDR3 sequence is 17 residues long. With 3 bases clipped from V and 0 bases from J, the junction kept 10 bases outside the gene matches. The germline gives CDR1 GTSNPN, CDR2 SVGIG (reference sequence). The CDR3 DNA sequence: TGTGCCTGGAGGGGGACAGGAAAACTTACCTCCTACAATGAGCAGTTCTTC. This encodes CAWRGTGKLTSYNEQFF.

The chain combines TRBV28 with TRBJ1-1; D unclear. Trimming cost V 3 bases and J 3 bases, with 11 bases left between them. The V gene's germline CDR1 is MDHEN and CDR2 SYDVKM. This CDR3 spans 14 amino acids. The CDR3, as DNA: TGTGCCAGCAGTTTGGAGGGTGGGGACACTGAAGCTTTCTTT. Its protein is CASSLEGGDTEAFF.